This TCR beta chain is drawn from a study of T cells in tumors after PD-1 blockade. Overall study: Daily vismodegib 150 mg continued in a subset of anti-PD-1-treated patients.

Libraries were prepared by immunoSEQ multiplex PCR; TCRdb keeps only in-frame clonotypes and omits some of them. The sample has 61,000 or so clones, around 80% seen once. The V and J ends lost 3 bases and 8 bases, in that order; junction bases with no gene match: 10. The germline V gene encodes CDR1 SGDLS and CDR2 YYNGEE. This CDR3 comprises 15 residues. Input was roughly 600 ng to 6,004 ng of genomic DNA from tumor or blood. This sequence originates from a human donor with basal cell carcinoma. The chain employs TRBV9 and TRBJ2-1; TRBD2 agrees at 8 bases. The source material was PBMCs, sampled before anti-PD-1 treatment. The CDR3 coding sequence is TGTGCCAGCAGCGCCGCGGGGGGCGTACGCGATGAGCAGTTCTTC. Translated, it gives CASSAAGGVRDEQFF.